Each of the 17 T cell receptor beta chains below was sequenced from the same sample in a study of PD-1 blockade in classical Hodgkin lymphoma. Each and every patient relapsed after autologous stem cell transplantation, and patients got differing brentuximab vedotin exposure. The data were produced by immunoSEQ multiplex PCR, yet TCRdb's version contains in-frame clones alone and is incomplete. Found here are 45,000 to 50,000 clones, around 81% of them singletons; the top ten hold 22%. The sequenced sample was peripheral blood mononuclear cells (PBMCs), obtained before the second cycle of nivolumab. All receptors derive from a human donor with classical Hodgkin lymphoma.

This rearrangement joins TRBV9 to TRBJ2-1, with 8 nucleotides matching TRBD2. Germline CDR1 and CDR2: SGDLS and YYNGEE. The trim removed 4 bases at V and 4 bases at J, leaving 7 bases unmatched. The CDR3 is 15 amino acids. The CDR3 nucleotides are TGTGCCAGCAGCCCCCTCGGGGGGGTTTACAATGAGCAGTTCTTC. It encodes CASSPLGGVYNEQFF.

This clone appeared a few times. The CDR3 bases are TGTGCCAGCAGCTTAGGGATCCAAGAGACCCAGTACTTC. This codes for CASSLGIQETQYF. The rearrangement joins TRBV11-3 to TRBJ2-5; D not resolved. Between the trimmed V and J ends, which lost 1 base and 1 base, there was a span of 4 bases. The CDR3 extends over 13 amino acids. Germline CDR1 and CDR2: SGHNT and YENEEA.

The V and J genes are TRBV5-4 and TRBJ2-2; D perhaps matches TRBD1 (5 bases). CDR3 size: 14 residues. Germline V gene sequence: CDR1 SGHNT, CDR2 YYREEE (reference sequence). Trimming shortened V by 4 bases and J by 1 base, and 8 bases separated the two germline ends. CDR3 in amino acids: CASSPGQNTGELFF. CDR3 nucleotide sequence: TGTGCCAGCAGCCCCGGACAGAACACCGGGGAGCTGTTTTTT.

The chain carries TRBV19 and TRBJ1-1; 11 bases agree with TRBD1. After removal of 1 base from V and 0 bases from J, the junction contained 10 bases not matched to a gene. The CDR3 runs to 19 residues. The germline V gene encodes CDR1 LNHDA and CDR2 SQIVND (reference sequence). The CDR3 loop is CASSIVSRDRGFLNTEAFF. The CDR3 region has the DNA TGTGCCAGTAGTATAGTATCCCGGGACAGGGGGTTCCTGAACACTGAAGCTTTCTTT.

The rearrangement joins TRBV18 to TRBJ2-7, with 9 positions matching TRBD1. The V segment lost 5 bases and the J segment 3 bases; nucleotides outside the gene matches: 8. CDR1 is KGHSH, CDR2 LQKENI, per germline. The CDR3 length is 15 residues. The CDR3 sequence: CASSATGGRGYEQYF. DNA for the CDR3: TGTGCCAGCTCAGCGACAGGGGGTAGAGGCTACGAGCAGTACTTC.

The J gene is TRBJ2-3, the V gene TRBV15; 8 bases are a match to TRBD2. CDR1 and CDR2 (germline): LNHNV, YYDKDF (reference sequence). The CDR3 is 13 residues long. The V segment lost 5 bases and the J segment 4 bases; nucleotides outside the gene matches: 2. CDR3 bases: TGTGCCACCAGCCGGCGGGAGGCAGATACGCAGTATTTT. This translates into CATSRREADTQYF.

The V and J genes are TRBV6-5 and TRBJ2-7; D might be TRBD2 (5 bases). This CDR3 has 13 amino acids. Trimming cost V 6 bases and J 9 bases, with 18 bases left between them. Per germline, CDR1 MNHEY and CDR2 SVGAGI. This CDR3 is CASRGSLGSVQYF. The DNA of the CDR3 is TGTGCCAGCAGGGGTTCGTTAGGGAGCGTGCAGTACTTC.

This chain connects TRBV6-1 to TRBJ2-7; the D gene could be TRBD1 or TRBD2 (6 bases each). Germline V gives CDR1 MNHNS, CDR2 SASEGT. Trimming removed 3 bases at V and 0 bases at J, with 12 bases between. This CDR3 contains 15 residues. Written as DNA, the CDR3 is TGTGCCAGCAGTGACCCCGGGGGCAGCTCCTACGAGCAGTACTTC. This sequence encodes CASSDPGGSSYEQYF.

V gene TRBV11-2 combines with J gene TRBJ2-1, with D perhaps TRBD2 (5 bases). CDR3 size: 16 residues. V lost 5 bases and J 2 bases, leaving 16 bases between the germline ends. Germline V gene sequence: CDR1 SGHAT, CDR2 FQNNGV. CDR3 DNA: TGTGCCAGCAGCCCGCCCCTGGCTAGCCCCTACAATGAGCAGTTCTTC. It codes for CASSPPLASPYNEQFF.

The chain uses TRBV28 and TRBJ2-1; TRBD2 matches 7 bases. Per the germline V gene, CDR1 is MDHEN and CDR2 is SYDVKM. V dropped 3 bases and J dropped 0; count of bases not matched to a gene: 2. The CDR3 length is 15 residues. In DNA form, the CDR3 reads TGTGCCAGCAGTTTCGGCGGGAGCTCCTACAATGAGCAGTTCTTC. Amino acids: CASSFGGSSYNEQFF. The entire variable domain, with the rest obtained from reference TRBV28 and TRBJ2-1, is as follows: DVKVTQSSRYLVKRTGEKVFLECVQDMDHENMFWYRQDPGLGLRLIYFSYDVKMKEKGDIPEGYSVSREKKERFSLILESASTNQTSMYLCASSFGGSSYNEQFFGPGTRLTVL.

The gene calls are TRBV19 and TRBJ2-2; tentatively, D is TRBD1 (6 bases). CDR1 is LNHDA, CDR2 SQIVND, per germline (reference sequence). The CDR3 length is 15 residues. V was cut by 6 bases and J by 0 bases, with 11 bases left in between. In nucleotides, the CDR3 is TGTGCCAGTAGCGTTGGACAGACGAACACCGGGGAGCTGTTTTTT. It encodes CASSVGQTNTGELFF.

J is TRBJ2-5 and V is TRBV27, with 10 bases that match TRBD1. CDR1 is MNHEY, CDR2 SMNVEV, per germline (reference sequence). V dropped 6 bases and J dropped 1; count of bases not matched to a gene: 8. The CDR3 covers 16 residues. CDR3 in amino acids: CASSRRDRGFQETQYF. The CDR3 DNA follows: TGTGCCAGCAGCCGCCGGGACAGGGGCTTCCAAGAGACCCAGTACTTC.

This sequence joins TRBV5-1 and TRBJ2-3; 10 bases fit TRBD2. Germline assignment: CDR1 SGHRS and CDR2 YFSETQ. The length of the CDR3 is 15 residues. V dropped 4 bases and J dropped 4; count of bases not matched to a gene: 6. As DNA, the CDR3 is TGCGCCAGCAGCCCGACCAGCGGGGGGGCAGATACGCAGTATTTT. This codes for CASSPTSGGADTQYF.

This chain links TRBV6-5 with TRBJ2-5; maybe TRBD1 (5 bases). The CDR3 is made up of 11 amino acids. V lost 7 bases, J lost 7 bases, and 10 bases lay in between. Germline values: CDR1 MNHEY, CDR2 SVGAGI. CDR3 loop: CASTNQGTQYF. CDR3 nucleotide sequence: TGTGCCAGCACAAATCAGGGGACCCAGTACTTC.

The J gene is TRBJ2-5, the V gene TRBV11-2; a possible D gene is TRBD1 (5 bases). The CDR3 runs 16 residues. The germline CDR1 and CDR2 sequences are SGHAT and FQNNGV. V dropped 5 bases and J dropped 2 bases, with 18 bases sitting between them. The CDR3 is CASSKGAGHLQETQYF. Here the CDR3 DNA reads TGTGCCAGCAGCAAAGGGGCAGGGCATCTTCAAGAGACCCAGTACTTC. Supplemented by reference TRBV11-2 and TRBJ2-5, the full variable domain reads EAGVAQSPRYKIIEKRQSVAFWCNPISGHATLYWYQQILGQGPKLLIQFQNNGVVDDSQLPKDRFSAERLKGVDSTLKIQPAKLEDSAVYLCASSKGAGHLQETQYFGPGTRLLVL.

This clone was observed a handful of times. The chain employs TRBV5-6 and TRBJ2-3, with D perhaps TRBD2 (6 bases). Trimming took 5 bases from V and 4 from J, leaving 14 bases between them. The length of the CDR3 is 14 residues. Germline values: CDR1 SGHDT, CDR2 YYEEEE. CDR3 bases: TGTGCCAGCAGTCCAGAGCCGGGGGCAGATACGCAGTATTTT. Protein: CASSPEPGADTQYF.

V gene TRBV7-2 combines with J gene TRBJ2-7, with D hard to call. Trimming took off 2 bases at V and 7 bases at J, with 12 bases between the two ends. The CDR3 spans 13 residues. Germline V gene lookup returns CDR1 SGHTA and CDR2 FQGNSA. DNA for the CDR3: TGTGCCAGCAGCTTAACTACTACGCGGGAGCAGTACTTC. This sequence encodes CASSLTTTREQYF.